This TCR beta chain was sequenced for a study of blood T cells in healthy people across ages. PCR was performed a second time for roughly 7 to 11 cycles using a sample-barcoded 5' primer and a J-beta primer mix. TCRdb re-called the 5' RACE reads with MiXCR, one entry per CDR3 protein. Seen here are 720,000 or so distinct CDR3 sequences, roughly 41% observed once, and the top ten hold around 30%. Germline loops: CDR1 MNHNY, CDR2 SVGAGI (reference sequence). The CDR3 extends over 15 amino acids. The junction had 8 bases not matched to a gene; V was cut back by 6 bases and J by 4 bases. Samples each yielded at least 5 micrograms of total RNA.

The sequencing input was blood. The chain combines TRBV6-6 with TRBJ2-1; TRBD1 matches 8 bases. The sequence came from an older man in good health. Written as DNA, the CDR3 is TGTGCCAGCAGCCCAGACAGGGGAGTATACAATGAGCAGTTCTTC. It is translated as CASSPDRGVYNEQFF.